The subject of this entry is one TCR beta chain. The target antigen is unknown. This record comes from a study of T cells in Graves' hyperthyroidism and ophthalmopathy. About the research overall: Peripheral blood was secured at the point of initial diagnosis, before any treatment.

Regions amplified from RNA transcripts were the TCR beta CDR3 regions. Carried out on the TCR CDR3, a first-round RT-PCR used the HTBI primer set. One entry per CDR3 protein, called by TCRdb with MiXCR from the multiplex PCR reads. Among about 360,000 distinct CDR3 sequences listed, roughly 25% were seen once. Graves' hyperthyroidism was deemed stable absent ophthalmopathy progression within 18 months. This CDR3 is 14 amino acids long. Trimming took 3 bases from V and 5 from J; bases not matched to a gene: 1. The germline V gene has CDR1 SGHTA and CDR2 FQGTGA. General study points: Ophthalmopathy was told apart from stable hyperthyroidism by a 13 V-J model.

The chain is built from TRBV7-3 and TRBJ2-1; 10 bases agree with TRBD2. The sample taken for sequencing was blood. The receptor's source is a man aged 45 to 65 with Graves' hyperthyroidism. The chain's CDR3 is CASSFSGRDNEQFF. Here the CDR3 DNA reads TGTGCCAGCAGCTTCAGCGGGAGGGACAATGAGCAGTTCTTC.